The source of this T cell receptor (beta chain) is a study of CD8 T cells in ankylosing spondylitis. The study's findings and limits: In the blood and synovial fluid of reactive arthritis, some motif variants had been previously reported. Typical of ankylosing spondylitis blood, it appeared, was a TCR beta motif of several highly homologous variants.

5'-RACE, quantitative and with molecular barcodes, yielded the TCR beta libraries. TCRdb used MiXCR to reprocess the 5' RACE reads, holding one entry per CDR3 protein. The sample lists under 300,000 distinct CDR3 sequences; 18% were seen once. To note about this clonotype: Its target is not known.

CDR3 length: 16 residues. V lost 2 bases and J lost 1, with 12 bases in between. Sequencing was carried out using blood, either unsorted or a sorted T cell fraction (not recorded which). V is TRBV12-3 or TRBV12-4 and J is TRBJ2-4, with a tentative D call TRBD1 (5 bases). The TCR sequence derives from a male donor with ankylosing spondylitis or in good health (not recorded which). CDR3 loop: CASSLNGADAKNIQYF. The CDR3 DNA is TGTGCCAGCAGTTTAAATGGGGCTGATGCCAAAAACATTCAGTACTTC.